The next 28 T cell receptor beta chains were all read from a single sample in a study of blood T cell repertoires in COVID-19. The method was immunoSEQ multiplex PCR; TCRdb's version includes in-frame clones alone and lacks a portion of them. The data contain around 70,000 clones, 79% of them singletons. Specimen: peripheral blood. These receptors all stem from a man in his sixties with active or convalescent COVID-19.

This clone was seen just once. V and J are TRBV28 and TRBJ2-2, with 8 bases aligning to TRBD2. Germline CDR1 reads MDHEN; CDR2 reads SYDVKM. The CDR3 consists of 19 residues. The V gene end was trimmed by 3 bases and the J gene end by 4 bases; junction bases not matched to a gene: 16. CDR3 in DNA: TGTGCCAGCAGTTTTAGGTGGAGTAGCGGGGCCCCGAGCACCGGGGAGCTGTTTTTT. Translation: CASSFRWSSGAPSTGELFF.

This clone has more than one count but fewer than ten. This chain joins TRBV30 and TRBJ2-3; TRBD2 matches at 13 bases. Trimming cost V 3 bases and J 3 bases; bases outside gene matches: 0. Looked up from germline, CDR1 is GTSNPN and CDR2 is SVGIG (reference sequence). This CDR3 has 14 amino acids. This CDR3 is CAWRLAGGTDTQYF. The CDR3 coding sequence is TGTGCCTGGAGACTAGCGGGGGGGACAGATACGCAGTATTTT.

V is TRBV13 and J is TRBJ1-5; possibly TRBD1 for D (6 bases). Germline loops: CDR1 PRHDT, CDR2 FYEKMQ (reference sequence). The ends were cut back, 5 bases at V and 7 bases at J, with 15 bases in the middle. This CDR3 has 14 residues. CDR3 in amino acids: CASSIQGSGQPQHF. CDR3 nucleotide sequence: TGTGCCAGCAGCATCCAGGGGTCGGGGCAGCCCCAGCATTTT.

This clone was observed a handful of times. The chain links TRBV6-5 to TRBJ1-1, with TRBD1 matching 10 bases. Per the germline V gene, CDR1 is MNHEY and CDR2 is SVGAGI. The CDR3 loop spans 15 amino acids. After removal of 5 bases from V and 3 bases from J, the junction contained 6 bases not matched to a gene. CDR3 DNA: TGTGCCAGCAGTACCCGGACAGGGGGTTACACTGAAGCTTTCTTT. It codes for CASSTRTGGYTEAFF.

The J gene is TRBJ2-3, the V gene TRBV4-1; 8 nucleotides align to TRBD2. CDR3 length: 15 amino acids. V lost 4 bases, J lost 3 bases, and 6 bases stayed unmatched. Germline assignment: CDR1 MGHRA and CDR2 YSYEKL. The DNA of the CDR3 is TGCGCCAGCAGCCGGTTGGCTAGCGGGACAGATACGCAGTATTTT. Encoded protein: CASSRLASGTDTQYF.

The chain couples TRBV6-7 to TRBJ2-2, with D maybe TRBD2 (5 bases). TRBV6-7 is noted as an ORF with a role that remains uncertain. There are 17 residues in the CDR3. The V and J ends lost 0 bases and 1 base respectively, with 12 bases between them. The DNA for the CDR3 is TGTGCCAGCAGTTACTCTCCGAGGGCTAGGAACACCGGGGAGCTGTTTTTT. The encoded protein is CASSYSPRARNTGELFF.

This clone was seen only once. The J gene is TRBJ2-2, the V gene TRBV5-1; perhaps TRBD1 as D (6 bases). Germline V gene sequence: CDR1 SGHRS, CDR2 YFSETQ. Trimming cost V 1 base and J 0 bases, with 7 bases left between them. The CDR3 is 15 residues long. The chain's CDR3 is CASSLTGTNTGELFF. CDR3 in DNA: TGCGCCAGCAGCTTGACAGGGACGAACACCGGGGAGCTGTTTTTT.

This clone has just a few counts. The V call is TRBV7-9, the J call TRBJ2-2; 7 bases agree with TRBD1. The J segment lost 3 bases and the V segment lost 0 bases, leaving 4 bases of the junction unmatched. The CDR3 length is 16 residues. Germline V gene data show CDR1 as SEHNR and CDR2 as FQNEAQ (reference sequence). CDR3 DNA: TGTGCCAGCAGCTTAGCGGGGACAGAGGACACCGGGGAGCTGTTTTTT. It encodes CASSLAGTEDTGELFF.

V usage is TRBV20-1 and J usage is TRBJ1-2, with a possible D match to TRBD1 (5 bases). CDR3 size: 14 residues. Trimming cost V 3 bases and J 4 bases, with 15 bases left between them. The V gene's germline CDR1 is DFQATT and CDR2 SNEGSKA (reference sequence). This CDR3 is CSASEDSTFYGYTF. In DNA form, the CDR3 reads TGCAGTGCTAGTGAAGACAGCACCTTCTATGGCTACACCTTC.

V is TRBV19 and J is TRBJ1-1; weak D call: TRBD1 (6 bases). V was clipped by 5 bases and J by 6 bases, with 16 bases between them. The CDR3 totals 14 residues. Per the germline V gene, CDR1 is LNHDA and CDR2 is SQIVND (reference sequence). The chain's CDR3 is CASSRLQGRAEAFF. The CDR3 bases are TGTGCCAGTAGTCGGTTACAGGGCCGGGCTGAAGCTTTCTTT.

This rearrangement joins TRBV27 to TRBJ2-3; possible D gene TRBD2, 5 bases. V gave up 2 bases and J gave up 6 bases, with 9 bases separating them. CDR3 length equals 13 residues. Germline V lookup: CDR1 MNHEY, CDR2 SMNVEV (reference sequence). This chain's CDR3 is CASSLRSGDTQYF. DNA of the CDR3: TGTGCCAGCAGTTTAAGGTCGGGGGATACGCAGTATTTT.

The gene calls are TRBV5-1 and TRBJ1-5, with D perhaps matching TRBD1 (5 bases). Deletions cut 0 bases from V and 6 bases from J, with 16 bases between. In germline, CDR1 is SGHRS, CDR2 YFSETQ. The CDR3 extends over 16 amino acids. The CDR3: CASSLGAGGDGQPQHF. CDR3 DNA: TGCGCCAGCAGCTTGGGAGCGGGGGGAGATGGTCAGCCCCAGCATTTT.

This chain joins TRBV23-1 and TRBJ1-1; D not certain. TRBV23-1 is an open reading frame, and its role is uncertain. V was trimmed by 1 base and J by 0 bases, leaving 9 bases between them. The CDR3 is made up of 15 amino acids. The CDR3 coding sequence is TGCGCCAGCAGTCAATGCACAGCCATGAACACTGAAGCTTTCTTT. Translation gives CASSQCTAMNTEAFF.

This chain connects TRBV5-1 to TRBJ2-5; 12 positions match TRBD2. Germline V lookup: CDR1 SGHRS, CDR2 YFSETQ. The CDR3 has 18 residues. V gave up 0 bases and J gave up 4 bases; unmatched junction bases: 10. The CDR3 DNA is TGCGCCAGCAGCTTGGAGGCTAGCGGGGGGGCCTGGCGAGAGACCCAGTACTTC. This gives the protein CASSLEASGGAWRETQYF.

The gene calls are TRBV7-6 and TRBJ2-1, with D perhaps TRBD2 (5 bases). This CDR3 has 15 amino acids. The germline CDR1 and CDR2 sequences are SGHVS and FNYEAQ. V lost 4 bases to trimming and J lost 5 bases, with 15 bases between them. CDR3 sequence reads: CASSYGGGGHNEQFF. As DNA, the CDR3 is TGTGCCAGCAGCTACGGAGGCGGCGGCCACAATGAGCAGTTCTTC. Together with reference TRBV7-6 and TRBJ2-1, the CDR3 gives the full variable domain: GAGVSQSPRYKVTKRGQDVALRCDPISGHVSLYWYRQALGQGPEFLTYFNYEAQQDKSGLPNDRFSAERPEGSISTLTIQRTEQRDSAMYRCASSYGGGGHNEQFFGPGTRLTVL.

The chain employs TRBV24-1 and TRBJ2-7; the match to TRBD1 covers 10 bases. Unmatched junction bases numbered 7, after V lost 5 bases and J lost 4 bases. This CDR3 spans 15 amino acids. The germline V gene has CDR1 KGHDR and CDR2 SFDVKD. The chain's CDR3 is CATSASGTGDYEQYF. CDR3 sequence (DNA): TGTGCCACCAGTGCTTCCGGGACAGGGGATTACGAGCAGTACTTC.

This chain links TRBV9 with TRBJ2-1; 9 bases fit TRBD2. CDR1 is SGDLS and CDR2 is YYNGEE in the germline V gene. There are 20 residues in the CDR3. Germline trimming cut 4 bases from V and 7 bases from J; bases unmatched to any gene: 24. DNA of the CDR3: TGTGCCAGCAGCAAAGGTGTAGGGTCCTTAGCGGGGGTTGGGGGAAATGAGCAGTTCTTC. It translates to CASSKGVGSLAGVGGNEQFF.

J is TRBJ2-5 and V is TRBV5-1; 8 bases agree with TRBD2. V dropped 0 bases and J dropped 1; count of bases not matched to a gene: 5. The length of the CDR3 is 16 residues. The germline V gene encodes CDR1 SGHRS and CDR2 YFSETQ. The CDR3 coding sequence is TGCGCCAGCAGCTTGGAAATAGCGGGGTCCCAAGAGACCCAGTACTTC. Translation: CASSLEIAGSQETQYF.

This clone was seen ten or more times. The J gene is TRBJ1-6, the V gene TRBV27; D remains ambiguous. The V gene lost 5 bases and the J gene lost 6 bases, with 14 bases spanning the gap. Per germline, CDR1 MNHEY and CDR2 SMNVEV (reference sequence). This CDR3 is built from 15 residues. The CDR3 loop is CASSPMEGGNSPLHF. The CDR3 nucleotides read TGTGCCAGCAGTCCGATGGAGGGTGGTAATTCACCCCTCCACTTT.

This chain joins TRBV28 and TRBJ1-3, with D possibly being TRBD1 (6 bases). CDR1 MDHEN and CDR2 SYDVKM come from the germline V gene. The CDR3 has 17 amino acids. Trimming pared 4 bases from V and 0 bases from J, leaving 16 bases between. The CDR3 protein is CASSYLRGGDSGNTIYF. CDR3 coding DNA: TGTGCCAGCAGTTACCTACGAGGGGGAGACTCTGGAAACACCATATATTTT. Supplemented by reference TRBV28 and TRBJ1-3, the full variable domain reads DVKVTQSSRYLVKRTGEKVFLECVQDMDHENMFWYRQDPGLGLRLIYFSYDVKMKEKGDIPEGYSVSREKKERFSLILESASTNQTSMYLCASSYLRGGDSGNTIYFGEGSWLTVV.

The chain uses TRBV11-1 and TRBJ2-7; TRBD2 might be the D (5 bases). Per germline, CDR1 SGHAT and CDR2 FQDESV (reference sequence). V lost 2 bases and J lost 2, with 10 bases in between. The CDR3 has 14 amino acids. CDR3 region: CASSLLAYTYEQYF. DNA of the CDR3: TGTGCCAGCAGCTTATTAGCGTATACCTACGAGCAGTACTTC.

This clone has just a few counts. The chain employs TRBV2 and TRBJ1-2; the D is unclear. The CDR3 has 16 residues. Per the germline V gene, CDR1 is SNHLY and CDR2 is FYNNEI. Trimming left V 7 bases short and J 4 bases short, with 22 bases between. The CDR3, as DNA: TGTGCCAGCATCTCTGCAGGCACGGGATACGGCTATGGCTACACCTTC. This gives the protein CASISAGTGYGYGYTF.

The sample holds a few counts of this clone. V usage is TRBV4-1 and J usage is TRBJ2-3, with D possibly TRBD1 on 5 matching bases. Looked up from germline, CDR1 is MGHRA and CDR2 is YSYEKL. The CDR3 sequence is 13 residues long. Trimming took off 1 base at V and 6 bases at J, with 8 bases between the two ends. The CDR3 loop is CASSQGGMDTQYF. CDR3 bases: TGCGCCAGCAGCCAAGGGGGCATGGATACGCAGTATTTT.

The V call is TRBV7-2, the J call TRBJ1-5; D might be TRBD1 (6 bases). Germline CDR1 and CDR2: SGHTA and FQGNSA. The V end was cut by 2 bases, the J end by 2 bases, with 7 bases between. This CDR3 spans 14 amino acids. CDR3 loop: CASSLRQGNQPQHF. The CDR3 DNA is TGTGCCAGCAGCTTACGACAGGGCAATCAGCCCCAGCATTTT.

The V and J genes are TRBV28 and TRBJ1-4; 9 bases are a match to TRBD1. The CDR3 contains 15 residues. Germline CDR1 is MDHEN and CDR2 is SYDVKM. Trimming cost V 6 bases and J 0 bases; bases outside gene matches: 2. Here the CDR3 reads CASRYRGPTNEKLFF. CDR3 DNA: TGTGCCAGCAGATACAGGGGGCCAACTAATGAAAAACTGTTTTTT.

V is TRBV24-1 and J is TRBJ2-3; perhaps TRBD2 as D (6 bases). This CDR3 spans 15 amino acids. Trimming took off 5 bases at V and 2 bases at J, with 13 bases between the two ends. The germline V gene encodes CDR1 KGHDR and CDR2 SFDVKD. Here the CDR3 DNA reads TGTGCCACCAGTGCAAGAGGACTAAACACAGATACGCAGTATTTT. It encodes CATSARGLNTDTQYF.

This clone has a single count. The rearrangement links TRBV24-1 to TRBJ1-5; 7 bases align to TRBD1. With 3 bases clipped from V and 6 bases from J, the junction kept 4 bases outside the gene matches. This CDR3 spans 14 amino acids. Germline V gives CDR1 KGHDR, CDR2 SFDVKD. The CDR3 DNA follows: TGTGCCACCAGTGATCCGACAGGGACTCAGCCCCAGCATTTT. Protein product: CATSDPTGTQPQHF.

The sample holds a few counts of this clone. The genes are TRBV29-1 and TRBJ1-1; TRBD1 matches 8 bases. J was trimmed by 11 bases and V by 2 bases; bases with no gene match: 16. Germline CDR1 reads SQVTM; CDR2 reads ANQGSEA. The length of the CDR3 is 15 residues. The CDR3 DNA reads as TGCAGCGTTGAAATCGAGACAGGGGCTCGTTTAGAGGCTTTCTTT. This sequence encodes CSVEIETGARLEAFF.